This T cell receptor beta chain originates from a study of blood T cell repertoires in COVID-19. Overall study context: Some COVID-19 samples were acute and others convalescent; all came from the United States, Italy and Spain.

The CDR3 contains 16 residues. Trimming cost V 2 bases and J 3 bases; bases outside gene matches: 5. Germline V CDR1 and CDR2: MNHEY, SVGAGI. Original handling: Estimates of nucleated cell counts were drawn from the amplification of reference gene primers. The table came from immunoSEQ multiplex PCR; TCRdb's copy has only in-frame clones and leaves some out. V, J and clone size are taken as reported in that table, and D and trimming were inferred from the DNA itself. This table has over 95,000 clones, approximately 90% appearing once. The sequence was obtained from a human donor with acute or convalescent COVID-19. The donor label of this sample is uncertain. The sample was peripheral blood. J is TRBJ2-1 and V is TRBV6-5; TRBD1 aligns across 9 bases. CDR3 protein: CASSYRGTGYYNEQFF. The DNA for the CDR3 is TGTGCCAGCAGTTACCGCGGGACAGGGTACTACAATGAGCAGTTCTTC.